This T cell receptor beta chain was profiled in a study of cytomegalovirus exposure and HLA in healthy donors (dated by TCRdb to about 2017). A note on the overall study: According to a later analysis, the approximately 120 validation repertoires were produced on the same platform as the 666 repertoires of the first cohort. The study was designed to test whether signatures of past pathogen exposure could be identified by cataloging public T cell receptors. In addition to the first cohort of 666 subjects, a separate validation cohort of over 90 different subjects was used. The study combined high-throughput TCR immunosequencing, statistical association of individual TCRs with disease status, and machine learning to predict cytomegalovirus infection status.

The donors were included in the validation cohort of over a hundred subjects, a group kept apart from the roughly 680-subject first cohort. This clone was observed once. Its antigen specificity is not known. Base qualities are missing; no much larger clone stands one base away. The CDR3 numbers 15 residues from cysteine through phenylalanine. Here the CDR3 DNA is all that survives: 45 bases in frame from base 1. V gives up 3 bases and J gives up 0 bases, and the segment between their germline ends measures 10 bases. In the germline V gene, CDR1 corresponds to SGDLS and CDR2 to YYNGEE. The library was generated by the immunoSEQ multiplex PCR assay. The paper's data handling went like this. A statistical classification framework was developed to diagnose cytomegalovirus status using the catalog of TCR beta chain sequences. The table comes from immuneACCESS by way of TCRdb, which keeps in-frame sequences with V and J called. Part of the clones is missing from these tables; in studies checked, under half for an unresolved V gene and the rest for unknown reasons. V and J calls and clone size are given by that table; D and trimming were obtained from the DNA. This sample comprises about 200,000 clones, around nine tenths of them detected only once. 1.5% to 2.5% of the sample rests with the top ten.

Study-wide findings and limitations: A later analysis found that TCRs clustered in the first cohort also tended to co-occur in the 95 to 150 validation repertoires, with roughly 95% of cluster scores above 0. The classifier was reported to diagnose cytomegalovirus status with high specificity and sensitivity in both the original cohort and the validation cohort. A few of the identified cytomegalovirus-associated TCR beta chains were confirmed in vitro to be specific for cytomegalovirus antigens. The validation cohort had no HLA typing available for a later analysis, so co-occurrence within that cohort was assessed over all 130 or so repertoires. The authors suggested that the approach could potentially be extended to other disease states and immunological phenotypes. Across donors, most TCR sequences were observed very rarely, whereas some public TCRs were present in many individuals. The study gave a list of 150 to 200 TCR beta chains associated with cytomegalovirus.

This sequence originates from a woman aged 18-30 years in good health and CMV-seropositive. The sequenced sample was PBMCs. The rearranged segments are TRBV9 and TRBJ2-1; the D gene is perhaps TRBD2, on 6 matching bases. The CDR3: CASSAGSRSYNEQFF. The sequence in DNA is TGTGCCAGCAGCGCCGGGAGTCGCTCCTACAATGAGCAGTTCTTC.